What follows are 13 T cell receptor beta chains derived from one specimen sequenced in a study of monozygotic twins with inflammatory bowel disease. TCRdb re-called the 5' RACE reads and gives one entry per CDR3 protein, without DNA. This sample's clone table lists about 380,000 distinct CDR3 sequences. Material for sequencing was blood. Every receptor here comes from a human donor with ulcerative colitis or Crohn's disease, or a healthy co-twin of an affected twin (not recorded which).

The chain couples TRBV6-2 or TRBV6-3 to TRBJ2-7; TCRdb's D gene call, TRBD1, goes unchecked for lack of DNA. This CDR3 has 12 amino acids. Per the germline V gene, CDR1 is MNHEY and CDR2 is SVGEGT. This CDR3 is CASTRGTNEQYF.

The chain has TRBV27 and TRBJ2-5; TCRdb designates TRBD2, a call that cannot be tested without DNA. The CDR3 is made up of 12 amino acids. Germline assignment: CDR1 MNHEY and CDR2 SMNVEV (reference sequence). The CDR3 loop reads CASSSPPGTQYF.

This CDR3 reads CASGVGDSSGNTIYF. This sequence joins TRBV5-1 and TRBJ1-3; the D call of TRBD1 rests on TCRdb alone, since no DNA is present to check it. Germline values: CDR1 SGHRS, CDR2 YFSETQ. This CDR3 spans 15 amino acids.

The chain uses TRBV29-1 and TRBJ1-1; TCRdb reports TRBD1, a call that lacks DNA to check it against. The CDR3 length is 12 residues. Germline CDR1 and CDR2: SQVTM and ANQGSEA. CDR3 residues: CSVRQGDTEAFF. Drawing the rest from reference TRBV29-1 and TRBJ1-1, the complete variable domain is SAVISQKPSRDICQRGTSLTIQCQVDSQVTMMFWYRQQPGQSLTLIATANQGSEATYESGFVIDKFPISRPNLTFSTLTVSNMSPEDSSIYLCSVRQGDTEAFFGQGTRLTVV.

The genes are TRBV5-1 and TRBJ2-5; with no DNA, the TCRdb D assignment of TRBD1 cannot be verified. Per the germline V gene, CDR1 is SGHRS and CDR2 is YFSETQ. The CDR3 runs 15 residues. This chain's CDR3 is CASSLVDRGLETQYF.

This chain links TRBV6-2 or TRBV6-3 with TRBJ2-1; the D call of TRBD2 rests on TCRdb alone, since no DNA is present to check it. Germline values: CDR1 MNHEY, CDR2 SVGEGT. The CDR3 sequence is 13 residues long. The chain's CDR3 is CASSDFRPSPGFF.

V gene TRBV2 combines with J gene TRBJ2-1; the D call of TRBD2 rests on TCRdb alone, since no DNA is present to check it. The CDR3 spans 14 residues. Germline CDR1 and CDR2: SNHLY and FYNNEI. The CDR3 spells CASELAGGPGEQFF. The full variable domain, in which reference TRBV2 and TRBJ2-1 provide the parts outside the CDR3, is EPEVTQTPSHQVTQMGQEVILRCVPISNHLYFYWYRQILGQKVEFLVSFYNNEISEKSEIFDDQFSVERPDGSNFTLKIRSTKLEDSAMYFCASELAGGPGEQFFGPGTRLTVL.

This chain uses TRBV4-3 with TRBJ2-2; checking the TCRdb D call of TRBD2 is not possible without DNA. CDR3 size: 17 residues. CDR1 and CDR2 (germline): LGHNA, YSLEER. The CDR3 region is CASSRGTSGELVGELFF.

The rearrangement uses TRBV4-2 and TRBJ2-1; TCRdb calls TRBD1, which cannot be checked without DNA. The CDR3 runs 15 residues. Germline V gene lookup returns CDR1 LGHNA and CDR2 YNFKEQ. The CDR3 spells CASKGPQQGNNEQFF.

The rearrangement joins TRBV5-5 to TRBJ2-2. CDR1 SGHKS and CDR2 YYEKEE come from the germline V gene (reference sequence). CDR3 size: 14 residues. The chain's CDR3 is CASSLGWGTGELFF.

The genes are TRBV12-3 or TRBV12-4 and TRBJ2-1; the TCRdb D gene call, TRBD1, has no DNA to confirm it. The CDR3 runs to 16 residues. The CDR3: CASSPDRGRRDDEQFF.

The chain links TRBV11-2 to TRBJ2-5; TCRdb selects TRBD1, and the lack of DNA leaves this call unchecked. The CDR3 has 16 amino acids. From germline, CDR1 is SGHAT and CDR2 FQNNGV. CDR3 loop: CASSLAGRGQRETQYF.

The CDR3: CASSPRRSTGELFF. The rearrangement links TRBV7-2 to TRBJ2-2. The CDR3 length is 14 residues. Germline V gene lookup returns CDR1 SGHTA and CDR2 FQGNSA.